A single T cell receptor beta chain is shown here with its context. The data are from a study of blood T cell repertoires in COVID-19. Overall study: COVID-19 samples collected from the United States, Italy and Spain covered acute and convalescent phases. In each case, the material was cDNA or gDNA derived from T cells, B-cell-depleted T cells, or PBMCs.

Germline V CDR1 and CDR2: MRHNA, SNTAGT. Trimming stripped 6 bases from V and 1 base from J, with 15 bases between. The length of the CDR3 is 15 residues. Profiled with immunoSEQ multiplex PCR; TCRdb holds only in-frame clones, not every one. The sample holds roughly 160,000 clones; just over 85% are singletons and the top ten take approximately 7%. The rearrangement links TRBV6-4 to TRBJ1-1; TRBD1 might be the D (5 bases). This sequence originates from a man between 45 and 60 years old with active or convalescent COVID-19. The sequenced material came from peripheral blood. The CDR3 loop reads CASSMTDQKNTEAFF. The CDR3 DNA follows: TGTGCCAGCAGCATGACAGACCAGAAGAACACTGAAGCTTTCTTT.